One and the same sample provided the 9 T cell receptor beta chains below, sequenced in a study of OX40 agonist ivuxolimab in advanced cancers. The table came from immunoSEQ multiplex PCR; TCRdb's copy has only in-frame clones and leaves some out. The data contain around 43,000 clones, around nine tenths of them singletons. Sequenced material: CD4+ or CD8+ T cells sorted from blood, taken in a trial of the OX40 agonist ivuxolimab. The source is an adult with an advanced solid tumor such as melanoma, head and neck, liver or kidney cancer.

CDR3 sequence (DNA): TGTGCCAGCAGCTTAGCACAGGGGACGGATACTGAAGCTTTCTTT. Translated, it gives CASSLAQGTDTEAFF. This chain connects TRBV7-9 to TRBJ1-1; 7 bases align to TRBD1. CDR3 length: 15 residues. Germline CDR1 and CDR2: SEHNR and FQNEAQ (reference sequence). Unmatched junction bases numbered 6, after V lost 0 bases and J lost 5 bases.

The V gene is TRBV5-1, the J gene TRBJ2-7; 9 bases line up with TRBD1. This CDR3 region has 14 residues. V shed 3 bases and J 5 bases; nucleotides not matched to a gene: 6. The germline V gene encodes CDR1 SGHRS and CDR2 YFSETQ. CDR3 region: CASSYRTGANEQYF. In nucleotides, the CDR3 is TGCGCCAGCAGCTACAGGACAGGGGCGAACGAGCAGTACTTC.

This sequence joins TRBV10-3 and TRBJ1-1, with D unresolved. Germline V gene lookup returns CDR1 ENHRY and CDR2 SYGVKD. The ends were cut back, 0 bases at V and 11 bases at J, with 7 bases in the middle. The CDR3 consists of 11 residues. Written as DNA, the CDR3 is TGTGCCATCAGTGAGTCGGGAAAGGCTTTCTTT. Translating gives CAISESGKAFF.

The chain is built from TRBV9 and TRBJ2-3; D may correspond to TRBD1 or TRBD2 (5 bases each). Germline CDR1 is SGDLS and CDR2 is YYNGEE. Trimming stripped 4 bases from V and 4 bases from J, with 10 bases between. The CDR3 has 13 residues. The CDR3 DNA sequence: TGTGCCAGCAGCCCTGGGACGTCAGATACGCAGTATTTT. Its protein is CASSPGTSDTQYF.

The rearrangement joins TRBV4-1 to TRBJ2-7; 10 bases match TRBD1. With V trimmed by 3 bases and J by 2 bases, 7 bases remained unmatched. Germline V gene lookup returns CDR1 MGHRA and CDR2 YSYEKL. The CDR3 covers 16 residues. CDR3 sequence reads: CASSQSPGTGAYEQYF. CDR3 DNA: TGCGCCAGCAGCCAGTCCCCCGGGACAGGGGCCTACGAGCAGTACTTC.

This chain connects TRBV28 to TRBJ1-2; D unresolved. From germline, CDR1 is MDHEN and CDR2 SYDVKM. V was trimmed by 3 bases and J by 0 bases, leaving 8 bases between them. CDR3 length: 14 amino acids. CDR3 DNA: TGTGCCAGCAGTTTGGCAGCAACTAACTATGGCTACACCTTC. Its protein product is CASSLAATNYGYTF.

This chain uses TRBV28 with TRBJ2-2; perhaps TRBD2 as D (5 bases). There are 15 residues in the CDR3. CDR1 is MDHEN, CDR2 SYDVKM, per germline. Trimming stripped 4 bases from V and 7 bases from J, with 16 bases between. The CDR3, as DNA: TGTGCCAGCAGTTCCCCCGGGGTTCACGGCGGGGAGCTGTTTTTT. Amino acids: CASSSPGVHGGELFF. Drawing the rest from reference TRBV28 and TRBJ2-2, the complete variable domain is DVKVTQSSRYLVKRTGEKVFLECVQDMDHENMFWYRQDPGLGLRLIYFSYDVKMKEKGDIPEGYSVSREKKERFSLILESASTNQTSMYLCASSSPGVHGGELFFGEGSRLTVL.

The V and J genes are TRBV7-9 and TRBJ1-3; D is unresolved. The CDR3 covers 16 residues. The V end lost 4 bases, the J end lost 2 bases, and 15 bases lay between the germline ends. Looked up from germline, CDR1 is SEHNR and CDR2 is FQNEAQ (reference sequence). The CDR3 loop reads CASSSPTGSTGNTIYF. The DNA for the CDR3 is TGTGCCAGCAGCTCCCCCACGGGCAGCACTGGAAACACCATATATTTT.

V gene TRBV11-2 combines with J gene TRBJ2-5; 10 nucleotides align to TRBD1. Near its end, the DNA agrees better with TRBJ2-7, so the J call may be wrong. CDR3 length: 17 residues. The germline V gene encodes CDR1 SGHAT and CDR2 FQNNGV. In DNA form, the CDR3 reads TGTGCCAGCAGCTTAGCCCCGTCGGGACAGGGGTTCTACGAGCAGTACTTC. Translated: CASSLAPSGQGFYEQYF.